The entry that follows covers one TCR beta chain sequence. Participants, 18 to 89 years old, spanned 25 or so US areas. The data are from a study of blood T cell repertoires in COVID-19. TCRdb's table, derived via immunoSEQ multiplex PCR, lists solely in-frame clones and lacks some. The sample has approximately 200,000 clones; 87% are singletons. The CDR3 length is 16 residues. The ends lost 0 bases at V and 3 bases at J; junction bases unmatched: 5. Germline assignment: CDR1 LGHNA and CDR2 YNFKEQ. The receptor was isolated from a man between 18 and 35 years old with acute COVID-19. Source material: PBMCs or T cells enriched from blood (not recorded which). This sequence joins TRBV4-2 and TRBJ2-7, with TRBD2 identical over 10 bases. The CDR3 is CASSQEGTSGIYEQYF. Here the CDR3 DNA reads TGTGCCAGCAGCCAAGAGGGAACTAGCGGGATCTACGAGCAGTACTTC.